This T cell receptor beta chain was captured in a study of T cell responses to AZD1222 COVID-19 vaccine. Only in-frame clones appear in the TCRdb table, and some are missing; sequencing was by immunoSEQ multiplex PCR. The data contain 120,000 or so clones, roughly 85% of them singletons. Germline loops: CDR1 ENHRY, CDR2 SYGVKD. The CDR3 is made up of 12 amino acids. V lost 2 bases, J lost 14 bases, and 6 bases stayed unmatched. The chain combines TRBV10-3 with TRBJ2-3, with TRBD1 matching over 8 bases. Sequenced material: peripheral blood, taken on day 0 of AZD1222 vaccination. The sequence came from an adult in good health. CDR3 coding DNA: TGTGCCATCAGTGAGGACAGGGGTTCCCTGTATTTT. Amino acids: CAISEDRGSLYF.